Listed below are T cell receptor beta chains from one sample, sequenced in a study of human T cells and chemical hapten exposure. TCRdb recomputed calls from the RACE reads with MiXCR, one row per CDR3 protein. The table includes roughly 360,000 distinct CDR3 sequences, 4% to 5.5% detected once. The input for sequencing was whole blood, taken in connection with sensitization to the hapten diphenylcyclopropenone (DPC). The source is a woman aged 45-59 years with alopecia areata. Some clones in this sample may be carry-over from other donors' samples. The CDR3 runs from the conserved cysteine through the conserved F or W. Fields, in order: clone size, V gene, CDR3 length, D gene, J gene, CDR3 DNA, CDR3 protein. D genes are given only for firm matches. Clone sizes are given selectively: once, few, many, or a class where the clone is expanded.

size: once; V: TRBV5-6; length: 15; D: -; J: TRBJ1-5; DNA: TGTGCCAGCAGCTTGGGTCCGGGCTCGGGGCAGCCCCAGCATTTT; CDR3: CASSLGPGSGQPQHF
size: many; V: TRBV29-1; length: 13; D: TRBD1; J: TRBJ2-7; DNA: TGCAGCGTTGAGACAGGGGTGAATGACGAGCAGTACTTC; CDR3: CSVETGVNDEQYF
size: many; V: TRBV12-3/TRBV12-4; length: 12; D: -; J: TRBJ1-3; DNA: TGTGCCAGCTCGACCAGGGTAAACACCATATATTTT; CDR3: CASSTRVNTIYF
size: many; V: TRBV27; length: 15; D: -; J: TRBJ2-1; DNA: TGTGCCAGCAGTTTGGAGGGATTTCGGAGGAATGAGCAGTTCTTC; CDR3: CASSLEGFRRNEQFF
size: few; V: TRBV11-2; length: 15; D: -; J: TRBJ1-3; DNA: TGTGCCAGCAGCTTAGATAGGGTCGCTGGAAACACCATATATTTT; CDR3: CASSLDRVAGNTIYF
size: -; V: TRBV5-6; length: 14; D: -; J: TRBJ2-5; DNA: TGTGCCAGCAGCGCCGGGGGCCCCGAAGAGACCCAGTACTTC; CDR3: CASSAGGPEETQYF
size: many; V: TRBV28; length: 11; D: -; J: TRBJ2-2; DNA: TGTGCCAGCACCCGGCCCGGGGAGCTGTTTTTT; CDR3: CASTRPGELFF
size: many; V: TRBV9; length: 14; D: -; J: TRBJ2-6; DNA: TGTGCCAGCAGCGAGGGGTCTGGGGCCAACGTCCTGACTTTC; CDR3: CASSEGSGANVLTF
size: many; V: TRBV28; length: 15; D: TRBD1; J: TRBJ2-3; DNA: TGTGCCAGCAGTTCGACAGGGGTAGGCACAGATACGCAGTATTTT; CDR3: CASSSTGVGTDTQYF
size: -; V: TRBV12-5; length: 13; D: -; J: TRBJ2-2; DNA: TGTGCTAGTGGTTTGGTTCTTACCGGGGAGCTGTTTTTT; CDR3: CASGLVLTGELFF
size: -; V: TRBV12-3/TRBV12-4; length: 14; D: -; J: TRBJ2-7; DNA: TGTGCCAGCAGTTTTTGGGGCCCTTCCTACGAGCAGTACTTC; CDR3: CASSFWGPSYEQYF
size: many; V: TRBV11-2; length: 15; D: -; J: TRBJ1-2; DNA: TGTGCCAGCAGCCAAGGGGACTTCAAAGGCTATGGCTACACCTTC; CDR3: CASSQGDFKGYGYTF
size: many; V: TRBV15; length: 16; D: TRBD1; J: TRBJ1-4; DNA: TGTGCCACCAGCAGAGATCTGGCAGGGGGCTCTGAAAAACTGTTTTTT; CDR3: CATSRDLAGGSEKLFF
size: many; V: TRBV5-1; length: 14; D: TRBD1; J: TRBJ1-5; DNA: TGCGCCAGCAGCTTGGCAGGGGGCGATCAGCCCCAGCATTTT; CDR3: CASSLAGGDQPQHF
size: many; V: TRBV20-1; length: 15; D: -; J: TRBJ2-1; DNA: TGCAGTGCTAGAGACGGGGGCACCCTTGGCAATGAGCAGTTCTTC; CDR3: CSARDGGTLGNEQFF
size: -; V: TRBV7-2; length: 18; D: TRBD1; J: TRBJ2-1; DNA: TGTGCCAGCAGCCTCGACACGGCTCGGACAGGTTTGGACAATGAGCAGTTCTTC; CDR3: CASSLDTARTGLDNEQFF
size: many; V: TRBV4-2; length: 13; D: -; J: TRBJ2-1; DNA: TGTGCCAGCAGCCAAGGCCGTGGGAATGAGCAGTTCTTC; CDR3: CASSQGRGNEQFF
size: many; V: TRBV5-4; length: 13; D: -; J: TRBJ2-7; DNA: TGTGCCAGCAGCTTGGCTTCGAATTACGAGCAGTACTTC; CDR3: CASSLASNYEQYF
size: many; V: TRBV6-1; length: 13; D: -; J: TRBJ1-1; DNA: TGTGCCAGCAGCTTCACACAGAACACTGAAGCTTTCTTT; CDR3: CASSFTQNTEAFF
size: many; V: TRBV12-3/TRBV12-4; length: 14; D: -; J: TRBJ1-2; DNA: TGTGCCAGCAGTTTAGGGCGCAGGGCCTATGGCTACACCTTC; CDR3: CASSLGRRAYGYTF
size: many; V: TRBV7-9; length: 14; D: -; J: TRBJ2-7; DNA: TGTGCCAGCAGCTTAGTAACAGGGACCTACGAGCAGTACTTC; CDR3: CASSLVTGTYEQYF
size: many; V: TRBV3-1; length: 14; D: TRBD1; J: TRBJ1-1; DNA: TGTGCCAGCAGCCCGAGAGATCAGGGGGGGATAACTTTCTTT; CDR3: CASSPRDQGGITFF
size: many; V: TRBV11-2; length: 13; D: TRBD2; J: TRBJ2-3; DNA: TGTGCCAGCAGCTTAGGACTAGCGGGAGGGCAGTATTTT; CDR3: CASSLGLAGGQYF
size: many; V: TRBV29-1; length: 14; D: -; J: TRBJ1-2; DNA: TGCAGCGTTGCCAGGGGTCGGGCTACCTATGGCTACACCTTC; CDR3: CSVARGRATYGYTF
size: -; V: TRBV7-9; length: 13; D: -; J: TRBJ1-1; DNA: TGTGCCAGCAGCTCGCCGGGGGCCACTGAAGCTTTCTTT; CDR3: CASSSPGATEAFF
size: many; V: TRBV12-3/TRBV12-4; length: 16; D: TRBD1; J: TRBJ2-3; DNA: TGTGCCAGCAGCCCCGACAGGGCCTACAGCACAGATACGCAGTATTTT; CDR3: CASSPDRAYSTDTQYF
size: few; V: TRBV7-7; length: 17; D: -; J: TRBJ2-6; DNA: TGTGCCAGCAGCTACTGGTTACAGGGAACTGGGGCCAACGTCCTGACTTTC; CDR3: CASSYWLQGTGANVLTF
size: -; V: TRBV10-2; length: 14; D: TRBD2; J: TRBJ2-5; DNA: TGCGCCAGCAAACTAGCGGGTCGTCAAGAGACCCAGTACTTC; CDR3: CASKLAGRQETQYF
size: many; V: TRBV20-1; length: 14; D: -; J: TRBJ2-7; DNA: TGCAGTGCTAGAGATTTCGGACGAGGGTACGAGCAGTACTTC; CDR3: CSARDFGRGYEQYF